The sequence of this T cell receptor beta chain was determined in a study of blood T cell repertoires in COVID-19. Using immunoSEQ multiplex PCR, the repertoire was profiled, and TCRdb retains in-frame clones only, with some absent. In the table there are nearly 250,000 clones, around 90% of which are singletons. There are 15 residues in the CDR3. Germline lookup yields CDR1 SGHRS and CDR2 YFSETQ. Losses at the gene ends were 4 bases for V and 3 bases for J; bases not matched to a gene: 5. Sequenced: PBMCs or T cells enriched from blood (not recorded which). The receptor was isolated from a middle-aged man who had been exposed to COVID-19. The genes are TRBV5-1 and TRBJ2-2; 8 bases are shared with TRBD1. CDR3 in DNA: TGCGCCAGCAGCCCCATGACAGGGGACACCGGGGAGCTGTTTTTT. Translation gives CASSPMTGDTGELFF.